A selection of T cell receptor beta chains follows, all from one sample in a study of blood T cell repertoires in COVID-19. Profiled with immunoSEQ multiplex PCR; TCRdb holds only in-frame clones, not every one. The table includes 380,000 or so clones, 85% to 90% detected once. Sequenced sample: PBMCs or T cells enriched from blood (not recorded which). The receptors shown here come from a woman in her twenties or thirties with acute COVID-19. CDR3s include the opening cysteine and the closing phenylalanine or tryptophan. D genes are given only for firm matches. Not every row has a clone size; where given, it reads once, few, many or a size class.

j_call	d_call	v_call	clone_size	cdr3_nt	cdr3_aa
TRBJ2-1	TRBD1	TRBV2	.	TGTGCCAGCAGTCCTAGGACAGGGAAGAGGAATGAGCAGTTCTTC	CASSPRTGKRNEQFF
TRBJ2-1	TRBD1	TRBV9	.	TGTGCCAGCAGCACAGGGGGTTCCTCCTACAATGAGCAGTTCTTC	CASSTGGSSYNEQFF
TRBJ1-6	.	TRBV25-1	once	TGTGCCAGCAGTGGTATGGCAGGACAGTATAATTCACCCCTCCACTTT	CASSGMAGQYNSPLHF
TRBJ1-1	.	TRBV21-1	.	TGTGCCAGCAGCATTCCAGGGGGCTTGAACACTGAAGCTTTCTTT	CASSIPGGLNTEAFF
TRBJ2-2	.	TRBV6-1	.	TGTGCCAGCAGTGAACGAACAGGGACGAACACCGGGGAGCTGTTTTTT	CASSERTGTNTGELFF
TRBJ1-1	.	TRBV10-3	.	TGTGCCATCAGTGCGCAGGGGACAACTGAAGCTTTCTTT	CAISAQGTTEAFF
TRBJ1-5	.	TRBV28	.	TGTGCCAGCACGCAGGGCAATCAGCCCCAGCATTTT	CASTQGNQPQHF
TRBJ1-5	TRBD1	TRBV7-9	few	TGTGCCAGCAGCGATGGGACAGGGGGAGATCAGCCCCAGCATTTT	CASSDGTGGDQPQHF
TRBJ2-7	TRBD1	TRBV5-6	.	TGTGCCAGCAGTAATATCAGGACAGGGGGCGACGAGCAGTACTTC	CASSNIRTGGDEQYF
TRBJ1-1	.	TRBV15	.	TGTGCCACCAGCGCCAGGAACTTACCTAACACTGAAGCTTTCTTT	CATSARNLPNTEAFF
TRBJ1-2	TRBD1	TRBV4-1	once	TGCGCCAGCAGCCAAGGCAGGGGGCAATATGGCTACACCTTC	CASSQGRGQYGYTF
TRBJ1-5	.	TRBV21-1	.	TGTGCCAGCAGCTTGGGTCGGGGTGATCAGCCCCAGCATTTT	CASSLGRGDQPQHF
TRBJ2-1	TRBD2	TRBV24-1	.	TGTGCCACCAGTGATTCAACTAGCGGGGGGGCCCCCTACAATGAGCAGTTCTTC	CATSDSTSGGAPYNEQFF
TRBJ1-6	TRBD1	TRBV10-3	.	TGTGCCATCAGTGGAACCCGGGACAGGGGTTATAATTCACCCCTCCACTTT	CAISGTRDRGYNSPLHF
TRBJ1-4	TRBD1	TRBV28	.	TGTGCCAGCAGCACAGGGGTGGCTAATGAAAAACTGTTTTTT	CASSTGVANEKLFF
TRBJ1-6	.	TRBV6-2/TRBV6-3	.	TGTGCCAGCAGTTACTCTACGAGGGCAGGGGTGAATTCACCCCTCCACTTT	CASSYSTRAGVNSPLHF
TRBJ2-1	.	TRBV11-3	.	TGTGCCAGCAGCTTAGGTCCTAGCCTGAGTGAGCAGTTCTTC	CASSLGPSLSEQFF
TRBJ2-7	.	TRBV27	.	TGTGCCAGCAGTTTCGGGTCTCCTTCCTACGAGCAGTACTTC	CASSFGSPSYEQYF
TRBJ1-2	.	TRBV5-6	.	TGTGCCAGCAGCTTGGCGTCAGGGGTCGGAAGTGGCTACACCTTC	CASSLASGVGSGYTF
TRBJ2-3	.	TRBV3-1/TRBV3-2	.	TGTGCCAGCAGCCAACCCGTGGCCCCAAAAGGTACGCTCGGGGCGCAGTATTTT	CASSQPVAPKGTLGAQYF
TRBJ1-2	TRBD1	TRBV5-1	.	TGCGCCAGCAGTTTCTCCCCCGGGGACAGGGCCAACTATGGCTACACCTTC	CASSFSPGDRANYGYTF
TRBJ1-5	TRBD1	TRBV9	.	TGTGCCAGCAGCGTAGGGACAGGTTCCTTCAATCAGCCCCAGCATTTT	CASSVGTGSFNQPQHF
TRBJ1-2	.	TRBV5-4	.	TGTGCCAGCAGCTTGGGGCCGGGGAATAAGGGCTACACCTTC	CASSLGPGNKGYTF
TRBJ2-5	TRBD1	TRBV4-1	.	TGCGCCAGCAGCCAGAACAGGGGTGAGACCCAGTACTTC	CASSQNRGETQYF
TRBJ2-3	.	TRBV7-3	few	TGTGCCAGCAGCCCGGGCCAAGGCGGGGATACGCAGTATTTT	CASSPGQGGDTQYF
TRBJ1-3	.	TRBV29-1	.	TGCAGCGTTGGGAGACGGAACTCTGGAAACACCATATATTTT	CSVGRRNSGNTIYF
TRBJ2-3	.	TRBV27	.	TGTGCCAGCAGTTTAATACGGGAGCCGCAGTATTTT	CASSLIREPQYF
TRBJ2-5	.	TRBV6-6	.	TGTGCCAGCAGTTACGACCAAACGGGGACCCAGTACTTC	CASSYDQTGTQYF
TRBJ2-3	TRBD2	TRBV11-3	.	TGTGCCAGCAGCACCCGTTCGCGGGGGGAGGGCACAGATACGCAGTATTTT	CASSTRSRGEGTDTQYF
TRBJ2-5	TRBD1	TRBV9	.	TGTGCCAGCAGCGGCCAGGGGGCTGTGGAGACCCAGTACTTC	CASSGQGAVETQYF
TRBJ1-2	TRBD1	TRBV11-1	.	TGTGCCAGCAGCTGGGGGCCATACAGGGGAGACTATGGCTACACCTTC	CASSWGPYRGDYGYTF
TRBJ2-7	.	TRBV12-3/TRBV12-4	.	TGTGCCAGCTCTTCCTTCGGAGGGTACGAGCAGTACTTC	CASSSFGGYEQYF